This TCR beta chain was captured in a study of identical twins. Study-wide findings and caveats: In beta out-of-frame sequences, the excess sharing between twins was weaker. Conclusions leaned on cross-sectional statistical analysis and did not track the same donors over time.

Trimming removed 7 bases from V and 0 bases from J; junction bases left unmatched: 12. The CDR3 runs 17 residues. CDR1 and CDR2 (germline): SQVTM, ANQGSEA. This clonotype was observed many times. The antigen is not known. TCRdb redid the calling of the 5' RACE reads with MiXCR, one entry per CDR3 protein. The profile covers approximately 300,000 distinct CDR3 sequences, with roughly 9.7% appearing a single time and about 7.1% taken by the ten largest. The same sample was also used in a study of yellow fever vaccine responses in identical twins.

The TCR sequence derives from a young woman in good health. The genes are TRBV29-1 and TRBJ2-1, with 10 bases fitting TRBD2. Sequenced material: CD8+ T cells sorted from blood. The CDR3 DNA is TGCAGCGCGCTTAGCGGGACTAGCGAGGGCTCCTACAATGAGCAGTTCTTC. Translated, it gives CSALSGTSEGSYNEQFF.